This T cell receptor (beta chain) was retrieved from a study of vaccination and CD4 T cells after COVID-19. The wider study: Post-COVID samples had a sampling time that fell a median around 100 days after diagnosis (range 35 to 161).

With 1 base removed from V and 0 bases from J, the gap between germline ends came to 6 bases. CDR1 and CDR2 (germline): SGHTA, FQGNSA. This CDR3 is built from 14 residues. This clonotype showed up just a few times. Its antigen is as yet unknown. Sample treatment: approximately 10-day PBMC culture with coronavirus spike peptide pools or control peptides (ViraFEST assay). The ViraFEST method relied on peptide pools to expand antigen-specific T cells, followed by TCR sequencing. Cultured CD4+ T-cell DNA underwent Oncomine TCR Beta short-read sequencing. TCRdb called the PCR reads again in MiXCR, with one record for every CDR3 protein. Here the sample spans more than 9,000 distinct CDR3 sequences, more than 35% being singletons.

The sample consisted of cultured CD4+ T cells from blood. This sequence was found in a human donor with COVID-19. The rearrangement links TRBV7-2 to TRBJ1-2; no clear D gene. CDR3 in amino acids: CASSLVGTNYGYTF. In DNA, the CDR3 is TGTGCCAGCAGCTTAGTCGGCACTAACTATGGCTACACCTTC.